This T cell receptor (beta chain) was observed in a study of T cells after yellow fever vaccination. Points from the study as a whole: Among all clonotypes, a small share was observed in both CD4 and CD8 compartments. Subsequent to the booster, the majority of primary-vaccination clones reappeared (approximately 95% CD4, approximately 85% CD8).

In making TCR cDNA, 5'RACE template switching added a universal primer site and UMIs to it. TCRdb called the 5' RACE reads again in MiXCR, with one record for every CDR3 protein. The table shows about 310,000 distinct CDR3 sequences, with 3% to 4.5% occurring only once. The V gene end was trimmed by 2 bases and the J gene end by 1 base; junction bases not matched to a gene: 1. This CDR3 is 14 amino acids long. Germline-derived CDR1 and CDR2 are LGHNA and YNFKEQ. This clonotype was picked up many times. Its specificity is not known. The receptor comes from a young man who received the YFV17D yellow fever vaccine. The specimen comprised PBMCs, sampled on the day of the yellow fever booster vaccination. V usage is TRBV4-2 and J usage is TRBJ2-5; 7 bases agree with TRBD1. In DNA form, the CDR3 reads TGTGCCAGCAGCCAACGGGACAGCCAAGAGACCCAGTACTTC. Translating it yields CASSQRDSQETQYF.